This T cell receptor (beta chain) was obtained from a study of blood T cell repertoires in COVID-19. Trimming cost V 4 bases and J 8 bases, with 16 bases left between them. The CDR3 contains 14 residues. Germline V gene sequence: CDR1 SGHRS, CDR2 YFSETQ. The method was immunoSEQ multiplex PCR; TCRdb's version includes in-frame clones alone and lacks a portion of them. This sample has around 260,000 clones; 70% to 90% occur once, and the top ten carry around 3%. The TCR sequence derives from a woman under 40 with active or convalescent COVID-19. The chain joins TRBV5-1 to TRBJ2-4; D possibly corresponds to TRBD2 (5 bases). Sequenced material: peripheral blood. CDR3 DNA sequence: TGCGCCAGCAGCCTAGGTCCCCAGGAGGACATTCAGTACTTC. Amino acid sequence: CASSLGPQEDIQYF. The entire variable domain, with the rest obtained from reference TRBV5-1 and TRBJ2-4, is as follows: KAGVTQTPRYLIKTRGQQVTLSCSPISGHRSVSWYQQTPGQGLQFLFEYFSETQRNKGNFPGRFSGRQFSNSRSEMNVSTLELGDSALYLCASSLGPQEDIQYFGAGTRLSVL.